The 19 T cell receptor beta chains in this list originate from one sample, sequenced in a study of graft-versus-host responses after intestinal transplantation. These receptors lack a known antigen. Here immunoSEQ multiplex PCR was the method, and the copy in TCRdb shows in-frame clones only, minus some. Among about 88,000 clones listed, around 93% were seen once. This sample comprised unstimulated CD4+ T cells sorted from spleen or lymph node cells, obtained before transplant. The origin of the receptors is a human donor who was the organ donor for an intestinal transplant.

This chain uses TRBV18 with TRBJ2-3, with TRBD2 matching over 7 bases. Unmatched junction bases numbered 8, after V lost 4 bases and J lost 1 base. This CDR3 region has 16 residues. Germline V lookup: CDR1 KGHSH, CDR2 LQKENI. Here the CDR3 DNA reads TGTGCCAGCTCACGAGGGGAGGGACCGGGCACAGATACGCAGTATTTT. Protein: CASSRGEGPGTDTQYF.

This clone has a handful of counts. V gene TRBV6-6 combines with J gene TRBJ1-2; D not certain. CDR1 is MNHNY and CDR2 is SVGAGI in the germline V gene (reference sequence). CDR3 size: 15 residues. V was trimmed by 8 bases and J by 3 bases, leaving 19 bases between them. CDR3 sequence reads: CASLRSAGQDYGYTF. In DNA form, the CDR3 reads TGTGCCAGCCTACGTTCCGCTGGGCAGGACTATGGCTACACCTTC.

A remark on this clone: At one of its ends the junction is not consistent with the germline gene, which may arise from a read error. The chain joins TRBV6-6 to TRBJ2-7; D is perhaps TRBD2 (6 bases). This CDR3 comprises 13 residues. Germline CDR1 reads MNHNY; CDR2 reads SVGAGI (reference sequence). The CDR3 loop is CATSGTGAYSPYF. CDR3 sequence (DNA): TGTGCCACCTCCGGGACGGGAGCCTACTCTCCCTATTTC.

The V gene is TRBV14, the J gene TRBJ2-3; D is ambiguous. V was shortened by 1 base and J by 4 bases, with 18 bases between the two germline ends. The length of the CDR3 is 17 residues. CDR1 and CDR2 from the germline V gene are SGHDN and FVKESK. CDR3 region: CASSQGLHSLGADTQYF. CDR3 DNA sequence: TGTGCCAGCAGCCAAGGGCTCCACAGTCTTGGTGCAGATACGCAGTATTTT. Full variable domain (remainder filled in from reference TRBV14 and TRBJ2-3): EAGVTQFPSHSVIEKGQTVTLRCDPISGHDNLYWYRRVMGKEIKFLLHFVKESKQDESGMPNNRFLAERTGGTYSTLKVQPAELEDSGVYFCASSQGLHSLGADTQYFGPGTRLTVL.

The rearrangement joins TRBV19 to TRBJ2-5, with TRBD2 as a possible D gene (6 bases). Trimming removed 6 bases at V and 5 bases at J, with 16 bases between. Looked up from germline, CDR1 is LNHDA and CDR2 is SQIVND (reference sequence). This CDR3 region has 14 residues. CDR3 amino acids: CASSSRGGMETQYF. CDR3 DNA sequence: TGTGCCAGTAGCAGCCGGGGCGGGATGGAGACCCAGTACTTC.

This chain joins TRBV5-1 and TRBJ2-7; no reliable D call. CDR3 length: 13 amino acids. Germline CDR1 and CDR2: SGHRS and YFSETQ. Trimming pared 1 base from V and 6 bases from J, leaving 11 bases between. CDR3 nucleotide sequence: TGCGCCAGCAGCTTGATCCCGGGTTCCGAGCAGTACTTC. It codes for CASSLIPGSEQYF.

This chain uses TRBV6-1 with TRBJ1-5; D may be TRBD1 (6 bases). Germline V CDR1 and CDR2: MNHNS, SASEGT. The CDR3 totals 17 residues. Between the trimmed V and J ends, which lost 4 bases and 4 bases, there was a span of 20 bases. CDR3 amino acids: CASSGSGQGRANQPQHF. As DNA, the CDR3 is TGTGCCAGCAGTGGGTCCGGGCAGGGGAGGGCAAATCAGCCCCAGCATTTT.

V usage is TRBV29-1 and J usage is TRBJ2-7; D perhaps matches TRBD1 (6 bases). The CDR3 length is 13 residues. V shed 5 bases and J shed 4 bases, with 15 bases lying between them. Germline lookup yields CDR1 SQVTM and CDR2 ANQGSEA. The CDR3 here is CSVRTAFTYEQYF. The CDR3 nucleotides read TGCAGCGTTCGGACAGCCTTTACTTACGAGCAGTACTTC.

V gene TRBV19 combines with J gene TRBJ1-1; the D is unclear. The CDR3 is 16 residues long. V was shortened by 0 bases and J by 0 bases, with 11 bases between the two germline ends. Germline values: CDR1 LNHDA, CDR2 SQIVND (reference sequence). For the CDR3, the DNA is TGTGCCAGTAGTATAGATGCGAATAACATGAACACTGAAGCTTTCTTT. Its protein product is CASSIDANNMNTEAFF.

The J gene is TRBJ1-4, the V gene TRBV9; unclear D gene. With 1 base removed from V and 7 bases from J, the gap between germline ends came to 11 bases. Germline assignment: CDR1 SGDLS and CDR2 YYNGEE. This CDR3 is 14 amino acids long. The CDR3 bases are TGTGCCAGCAGCGTAACAGATGCTGGTGAAAAACTGTTTTTT. It is translated as CASSVTDAGEKLFF.

V is TRBV2 and J is TRBJ1-6; D may be TRBD1 (6 bases). CDR3 size: 16 residues. Germline V gives CDR1 SNHLY, CDR2 FYNNEI. The ends were cut back, 6 bases at V and 7 bases at J, with 19 bases in the middle. CDR3 DNA sequence: TGTGCCAGCAGGGCGGGTCGGGGGGCAACCAATTCACCCCTCCACTTT. Amino acids: CASRAGRGATNSPLHF.

The V gene is TRBV6-1, the J gene TRBJ1-5; no firm D call. Germline V gene data show CDR1 as MNHNS and CDR2 as SASEGT. With 3 bases removed from V and 9 bases from J, the gap between germline ends came to 9 bases. The CDR3 spans 12 residues. The CDR3 region is CASSDIGGPQHF. DNA for the CDR3: TGTGCCAGCAGTGATATTGGCGGGCCCCAGCATTTT.

J is TRBJ1-3 and V is TRBV6-1; D gene ambiguous. This CDR3 comprises 15 residues. From germline, CDR1 is MNHNS and CDR2 SASEGT. The V gene lost 6 bases and the J gene lost 3 bases, with 15 bases spanning the gap. CDR3 bases: TGTGCCAGCAGAAGACCGGGTCTAAGTGGAAACACCATATATTTT. This sequence encodes CASRRPGLSGNTIYF.

The chain links TRBV28 to TRBJ1-1, with TRBD1 identical over 7 bases. The V and J ends lost 5 bases and 2 bases, in that order; junction bases with no gene match: 5. The V gene's germline CDR1 is MDHEN and CDR2 SYDVKM. CDR3 size: 14 residues. DNA for the CDR3: TGTGCCAGCAGTCCCGGGACAGCAAACACTGAAGCTTTCTTT. Residues: CASSPGTANTEAFF.

CDR3 amino acids: CASSLALAGGGRTRDTQYF. CDR3 bases: TGTGCCAGCAGCTTGGCCCTAGCGGGGGGCGGACGGACGCGAGATACGCAGTATTTT. The rearrangement joins TRBV5-6 to TRBJ2-3; 11 nucleotides align to TRBD2. The CDR3 runs 19 residues. J was trimmed by 5 bases and V by 0 bases; bases with no gene match: 14. Germline V lookup: CDR1 SGHDT, CDR2 YYEEEE.

The chain uses TRBV19 and TRBJ1-4; 7 bases match TRBD1. The CDR3 is 16 amino acids. Looked up from germline, CDR1 is LNHDA and CDR2 is SQIVND (reference sequence). The ends lost 6 bases at V and 2 bases at J; junction bases unmatched: 9. As DNA, the CDR3 is TGTGCCAGTAGAACCCTCCACAGGGGCACTAATGAAAAACTGTTTTTT. It specifies CASRTLHRGTNEKLFF.

V and J are TRBV6-5 and TRBJ1-5; D is perhaps TRBD1 (5 bases). Germline CDR1 MNHEY, CDR2 SVGAGI. V was clipped by 6 bases and J by 11 bases, with 14 bases between them. The CDR3 totals 12 residues. This CDR3 is CASSSFGGTQHF. The CDR3 DNA is TGTGCCAGCAGCTCCTTCGGGGGGACCCAGCATTTT.

The V and J genes are TRBV30 and TRBJ2-7, with D unresolved. The germline V gene encodes CDR1 GTSNPN and CDR2 SVGIG (reference sequence). V lost 0 bases and J 6 bases, leaving 9 bases between the germline ends. The CDR3 sequence is 12 residues long. The DNA for the CDR3 is TGTGCCTGGAGTGTACAGCAAGGCGAGCAGTACTTC. Translation gives CAWSVQQGEQYF.

V is TRBV25-1 and J is TRBJ1-3; 7 nucleotides line up with TRBD1. The CDR3 sequence is 14 residues long. Germline CDR1 is MGHDK and CDR2 is SYGVNS. The J segment lost 4 bases and the V segment lost 8 bases, leaving 8 bases of the junction unmatched. CDR3 loop: CASGLQGMGNTIYF. In DNA, the CDR3 is TGTGCCAGCGGATTACAGGGGATGGGAAACACCATATATTTT.